This TCR beta chain was recovered during a study of cytotoxic CD8 clonotypes in ibrutinib-treated CLL. Across the whole study: The study included about a dozen relapsed/refractory and roughly 16 treatment-naive patients; roughly 17 had IGHV unmutated disease. Results showed 25 or so partial and 2 complete responses; following median 68 months, 14 remained remitted, roughly 12 advanced.

Whole-study results and caveats: Public clonotypes showed up rarely, and on treatment they shrank or held steady. In sustained-remission versus progressing patients, sampling times differed.

Assay: immunoSEQ multiplex PCR; the TCRdb copy retains only in-frame clones and omits some. The data hold some 120,000 clones, with approximately 80% observed a single time. Details on this clone: Its cognate antigen is unknown.

Germline V gene lookup returns CDR1 MDHEN and CDR2 SYDVKM. This CDR3 comprises 14 residues. V lost 6 bases and J 0 bases, leaving 10 bases between the germline ends. The origin of this receptor is a human donor with chronic lymphocytic leukemia. The specimen was PBMCs, collected after 24 months of ibrutinib treatment. The rearrangement uses TRBV28 and TRBJ2-3; D is unresolved. For the CDR3, the DNA is TGTGCCAGCAGGCTGGTCGGGAGCACAGATACGCAGTATTTT. This translates into CASRLVGSTDTQYF. The variable domain in full, with the rest retrieved from reference TRBV28 and TRBJ2-3, is DVKVTQSSRYLVKRTGEKVFLECVQDMDHENMFWYRQDPGLGLRLIYFSYDVKMKEKGDIPEGYSVSREKKERFSLILESASTNQTSMYLCASRLVGSTDTQYFGPGTRLTVL.